Following are 20 T cell receptor beta chains from one sample sequenced in a study of T cell responses to AZD1222 COVID-19 vaccine. Profiled with immunoSEQ multiplex PCR; TCRdb holds only in-frame clones, not every one. The sample yields about 160,000 clones, about 90% seen once. This specimen consisted of peripheral blood, obtained 28 days after the second AZD1222 dose. Every receptor here comes from an adult who received the AZD1222 COVID-19 vaccine.

V is TRBV5-4 and J is TRBJ1-2; D is possibly TRBD1 (5 bases). The V gene lost 0 bases and the J gene lost 1 base, with 10 bases spanning the gap. This CDR3 spans 15 amino acids. In germline, CDR1 is SGHNT, CDR2 YYREEE (reference sequence). CDR3 sequence (DNA): TGTGCCAGCAGCTTGGTTGGGACGGATAACTATGGCTACACCTTC. It yields the protein CASSLVGTDNYGYTF.

The chain joins TRBV7-9 to TRBJ1-6; no firm D call. V was shortened by 6 bases and J by 7 bases, with 16 bases between the two germline ends. The CDR3 consists of 15 residues. Germline CDR1 reads SEHNR; CDR2 reads FQNEAQ (reference sequence). The CDR3 nucleotides are TGTGCCAGCAGTTTAATGGGAGTCAGGAATTCACCCCTCCACTTT. Its protein product is CASSLMGVRNSPLHF.

The genes are TRBV7-9 and TRBJ1-2; maybe TRBD1 (6 bases). CDR1 is SEHNR, CDR2 FQNEAQ, per germline (reference sequence). The CDR3 runs to 16 residues. V was shortened by 4 bases and J by 5 bases, with 20 bases between the two germline ends. This CDR3 reads CASSSTPDRTNYGYTF. The DNA of the CDR3 is TGTGCCAGCAGCTCTACTCCCGACAGGACCAATTATGGCTACACCTTC.

The rearrangement links TRBV9 to TRBJ2-7; D possibly corresponds to TRBD1 (5 bases). The germline V gene has CDR1 SGDLS and CDR2 YYNGEE. Trimming removed 0 bases at V and 3 bases at J, with 7 bases between. The length of the CDR3 is 13 residues. The CDR3 sequence: CASSVEQGYEQYF. The CDR3 DNA reads as TGTGCCAGCAGCGTAGAGCAGGGCTACGAGCAGTACTTC.

The chain couples TRBV19 to TRBJ1-2; D uncertain. This CDR3 region has 14 residues. Per germline, CDR1 LNHDA and CDR2 SQIVND (reference sequence). Trimming took off 5 bases at V and 0 bases at J, with 10 bases between the two ends. The CDR3 DNA sequence: TGTGCCAGTAGTGCCCAGAGAGCTAACTATGGCTACACCTTC. Protein product: CASSAQRANYGYTF.

The chain has TRBV18 and TRBJ2-5; D is perhaps TRBD1 (6 bases). Trimming took 3 bases from V and 1 from J, leaving 9 bases between them. The CDR3 consists of 14 residues. CDR1 and CDR2 (germline): KGHSH, LQKENI. The CDR3 bases are TGTGCCAGCTCACCGGGGGCCTCCCAAGAGACCCAGTACTTC. It translates to CASSPGASQETQYF.

The chain has TRBV13 and TRBJ1-2, with no clear D. From germline, CDR1 is PRHDT and CDR2 FYEKMQ (reference sequence). This CDR3 contains 14 residues. V gave up 2 bases and J gave up 2 bases, with 9 bases separating them. CDR3 sequence reads: CASSLWEGNYGYTF. The CDR3 DNA reads as TGTGCCAGCAGCTTATGGGAAGGCAACTATGGCTACACCTTC.

The gene calls are TRBV27 and TRBJ1-5, with D uncertain. This CDR3 has 13 residues. Germline assignment: CDR1 MNHEY and CDR2 SMNVEV (reference sequence). V was pared by 5 bases and J by 3 bases, with 8 bases between. The CDR3 loop is CASSSRDNQPQHF. CDR3 in DNA: TGTGCCAGCAGTAGTAGGGACAATCAGCCCCAGCATTTT.

The chain uses TRBV15 and TRBJ2-5; D is ambiguous. V dropped 1 base and J dropped 4 bases, with 7 bases sitting between them. Germline CDR1 and CDR2: LNHNV and YYDKDF (reference sequence). The CDR3 is 13 residues long. The CDR3 reads CATSRALGETQYF. Here the CDR3 DNA reads TGTGCCACCAGCAGAGCCCTGGGAGAGACCCAGTACTTC.

The chain recombines TRBV10-1 with TRBJ2-1; D gene uncertain. V was trimmed by 3 bases and J by 2 bases, leaving 8 bases between them. The CDR3 is 14 amino acids. Germline assignment: CDR1 WNHNN and CDR2 SYGVQD (reference sequence). This chain's CDR3 is CASSDPYTYNEQFF. The CDR3 region has the DNA TGCGCCAGCAGTGATCCTTATACCTACAATGAGCAGTTCTTC.

The V gene is TRBV6-2 or TRBV6-3, the J gene TRBJ1-3, with 7 bases aligning to TRBD1. The germline V gene has CDR1 MNHEY and CDR2 SVGEGT. V trimming: 5 bases; J trimming: 0 bases; junction bases outside the gene matches: 1. The CDR3 sequence is 14 residues long. CDR3 DNA: TGTGCCAGCAGTCGACAGGGCTCTGGAAACACCATATATTTT. This sequence encodes CASSRQGSGNTIYF.

This clone was picked up one time. This chain uses TRBV6-6 with TRBJ2-7, with D possibly matching TRBD2 (6 bases). V lost 6 bases and J 5 bases, leaving 11 bases between the germline ends. Germline V lookup: CDR1 MNHNY, CDR2 SVGAGI (reference sequence). This CDR3 comprises 12 residues. This CDR3 is CASRGGGDEQYF. The CDR3, as DNA: TGTGCCAGCAGGGGCGGAGGGGACGAGCAGTACTTC.

The CDR3 coding sequence is TGTGCCAGCAGCTTAGGGCGCGTTAGGGATTATAGCAATCAGCCCCAGCATTTT. As protein: CASSLGRVRDYSNQPQHF. This chain joins TRBV7-8 and TRBJ1-5; no reliable D call. The V and J ends lost 1 base and 0 bases respectively, with 16 bases between them. Germline V gene data show CDR1 as SGHVS and CDR2 as FQNEAQ. CDR3 length: 18 amino acids.

The V gene is TRBV6-5, the J gene TRBJ1-2, with unresolved D. V lost 7 bases to trimming and J lost 2 bases, with 11 bases between them. There are 13 residues in the CDR3. Germline V gene sequence: CDR1 MNHEY, CDR2 SVGAGI. CDR3 bases: TGTGCCAGCACCAGTGGCCGCAACTATGGCTACACCTTC. This encodes CASTSGRNYGYTF.

The chain couples TRBV18 to TRBJ2-7; D is unclear. The CDR3 loop spans 15 amino acids. V lost 0 bases and J 2 bases, leaving 11 bases between the germline ends. Germline values: CDR1 KGHSH, CDR2 LQKENI. CDR3 region: CASSPPGSQAYEQYF. Here the CDR3 DNA reads TGTGCCAGCTCACCACCGGGTTCGCAGGCCTACGAGCAGTACTTC.

The chain uses TRBV7-9 and TRBJ1-2; D is undetermined. Trimming removed 7 bases at V and 8 bases at J, with 14 bases between. Germline V gives CDR1 SEHNR, CDR2 FQNEAQ (reference sequence). The CDR3 has 12 amino acids. DNA of the CDR3: TGTGCCAGCACCTCCGAGGGTTTAGGCTACACCTTC. This encodes CASTSEGLGYTF.

The chain uses TRBV2 and TRBJ2-7, with TRBD1 identical over 9 bases. J was trimmed by 4 bases and V by 5 bases; bases with no gene match: 6. Germline V gives CDR1 SNHLY, CDR2 FYNNEI. This CDR3 has 14 residues. The CDR3: CASSSPGQGYEQYF. The DNA for the CDR3 is TGTGCCAGCAGTTCTCCGGGACAGGGATACGAGCAGTACTTC.

V is TRBV9 and J is TRBJ1-1, with D unresolved. Trimming stripped 3 bases from V and 3 bases from J, with 12 bases between. This CDR3 region has 14 residues. Germline-derived CDR1 and CDR2 are SGDLS and YYNGEE. CDR3 loop: CASSARDKDTEAFF. The CDR3 DNA is TGTGCCAGCAGCGCCCGAGATAAGGACACTGAAGCTTTCTTT.

In DNA, the CDR3 is TGTGCCAGCAGTGGGACCGGATTCAACTATGGCTACACCTTC. Protein product: CASSGTGFNYGYTF. V usage is TRBV2 and J usage is TRBJ1-2; the D is unclear. Germline V gene sequence: CDR1 SNHLY, CDR2 FYNNEI. Trimming left V 4 bases short and J 2 bases short, with 11 bases between. The CDR3 has 14 residues.

The chain employs TRBV27 and TRBJ1-2; 9 nucleotides align to TRBD1. V trimming: 5 bases; J trimming: 2 bases; junction bases outside the gene matches: 9. Germline CDR1 and CDR2: MNHEY and SMNVEV (reference sequence). This CDR3 is 16 amino acids long. Written as DNA, the CDR3 is TGTGCCAGCAGTCTTAAACCGGGACAGGGAAACTATGGCTACACCTTC. This encodes CASSLKPGQGNYGYTF.